This TCR beta chain was found in a study of technical replicates of blood from several donors. This table comes from immunoSEQ multiplex PCR, and its TCRdb copy is limited to in-frame clones, with some not included. The repertoire includes 45,000 to 50,000 clones, about 94% of them detected once, and roughly 3.9% sits in the top ten. The germline gives CDR1 MNHEY, CDR2 SVGAGI. The V gene lost 0 bases and the J gene lost 4 bases, with 9 bases spanning the gap. CDR3 size: 14 residues. Sequenced material: PBMCs. V and J are TRBV6-5 and TRBJ1-1; D remains ambiguous. The receptor's source is a human donor in good health. Some clones in this sample may be carry-over from other donors' samples. CDR3 nucleotides: TGTGCCAGCAGTTACTCGGGCGTGGGCACTGAAGCTTTCTTT. Its translation is CASSYSGVGTEAFF.